The clone carrying this T cell receptor (beta chain) was counted a few times. The primer mix had 60 Vbeta and 13 Jbeta primers. Sequencing used immunoSEQ multiplex PCR; TCRdb keeps in-frame clones, though not all of them. The sample yields some 97,000 clones, approximately 73% seen once. With V trimmed by 5 bases and J by 9 bases, 9 bases remained unmatched. The CDR3 runs to 13 residues. Germline loops: CDR1 MNHEY, CDR2 SVGAGI. The source of the sample is a study of cytomegalovirus exposure and HLA in healthy donors. The V call is TRBV6-5, the J call TRBJ1-2, with 7 nucleotides matching TRBD1. This receptor was obtained from a woman between 50 and 59 years old in good health and CMV-seropositive. Sequenced: PBMCs. The CDR3 DNA is TGTGCCAGCAGTCTCCGGACAGGAAGGAGCTACACCTTC. Encoded protein: CASSLRTGRSYTF.